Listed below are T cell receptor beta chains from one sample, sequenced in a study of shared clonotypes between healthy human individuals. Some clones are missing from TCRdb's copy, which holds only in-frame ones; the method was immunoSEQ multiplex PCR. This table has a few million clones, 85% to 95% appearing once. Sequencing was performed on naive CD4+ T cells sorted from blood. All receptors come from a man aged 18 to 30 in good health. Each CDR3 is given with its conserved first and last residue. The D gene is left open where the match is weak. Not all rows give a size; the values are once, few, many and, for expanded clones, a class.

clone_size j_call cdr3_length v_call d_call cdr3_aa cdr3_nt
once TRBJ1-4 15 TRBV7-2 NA CASSRDGATNEKLFF TGTGCCAGCAGCCGGGACGGTGCAACTAATGAAAAACTGTTTTTT
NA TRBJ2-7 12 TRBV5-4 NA CASSGVSYEQYF TGTGCCAGCAGCGGGGTATCCTACGAGCAGTACTTC
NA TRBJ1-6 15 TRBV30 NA CAWSLEPGPYAPLHF TGTGCCTGGAGTTTAGAGCCGGGGCCCTATGCACCCCTCCACTTT
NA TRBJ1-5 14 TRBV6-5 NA CASSYSRAAGSQHF TGTGCCAGCAGTTACTCGAGGGCCGCGGGGTCCCAGCATTTT
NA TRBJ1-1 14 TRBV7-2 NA CASSLGQTNTEAFF TGTGCCAGCAGCTTAGGACAGACGAACACTGAAGCTTTCTTT
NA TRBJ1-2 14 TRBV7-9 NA CASSLDRKVPGYTF TGTGCCAGCAGCTTAGACAGGAAGGTGCCTGGCTACACCTTC
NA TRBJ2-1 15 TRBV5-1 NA CASTEGRGSYNEQFF TGCGCCAGCACCGAAGGGAGAGGCTCCTACAATGAGCAGTTCTTC
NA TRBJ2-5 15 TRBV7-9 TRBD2 CASSLGSGGGETQYF TGTGCCAGCAGCTTAGGTAGCGGGGGTGGAGAGACCCAGTACTTC
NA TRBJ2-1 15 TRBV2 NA CASSAYRGSYNEQFF TGTGCCAGCAGTGCATACAGAGGCTCCTACAATGAGCAGTTCTTC
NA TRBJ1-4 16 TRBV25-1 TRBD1 CASRSGTGGYGEKLFF TGTGCCAGCAGGTCCGGGACAGGGGGTTACGGGGAAAAACTGTTTTTT
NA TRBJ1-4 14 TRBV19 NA CASSIITGGEKLFF TGTGCCAGTAGTATAATAACGGGAGGGGAAAAACTGTTTTTT
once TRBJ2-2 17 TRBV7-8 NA CASSSPPPGRGTGELFF TGTGCCAGCAGCTCGCCCCCCCCCGGGCGGGGCACCGGGGAGCTGTTTTTT
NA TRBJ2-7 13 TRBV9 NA CASSVADNYEQYF TGTGCCAGCAGCGTAGCAGATAACTACGAGCAGTACTTC
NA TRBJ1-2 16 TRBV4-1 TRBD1 CASSHLNDRESSGYTF TGCGCCAGCAGCCACTTGAATGACAGGGAGTCAAGTGGCTACACCTTC
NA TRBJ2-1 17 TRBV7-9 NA CASIKGAGKSSYNEQFF TGTGCCAGCATCAAAGGGGCGGGGAAGAGCTCCTACAATGAGCAGTTCTTC
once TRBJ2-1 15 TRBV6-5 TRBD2 CASSRGLAGDNEQFF TGTGCCAGCAGTAGGGGACTAGCGGGTGACAATGAGCAGTTCTTC
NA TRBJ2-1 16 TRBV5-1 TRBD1 CASSLATGGVVNEQFF TGCGCCAGCAGCTTGGCCACAGGGGGCGTAGTAAATGAGCAGTTCTTC
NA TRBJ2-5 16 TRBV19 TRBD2 CASSITASGGFETQYF TGTGCCAGTAGTATCACGGCTAGCGGGGGCTTCGAGACCCAGTACTTC
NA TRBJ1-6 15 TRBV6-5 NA CASSYSIYGDSPLHF TGTGCCAGCAGTTATTCGATTTACGGGGATTCACCCCTCCACTTT
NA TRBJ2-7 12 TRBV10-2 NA CASSTGPGEQYF TGCGCCAGCAGCACCGGACCGGGCGAGCAGTACTTC
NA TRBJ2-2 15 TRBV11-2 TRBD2 CASSSFRGGTGELFF TGTGCCAGCAGCTCCTTTCGCGGGGGCACCGGGGAGCTGTTTTTT
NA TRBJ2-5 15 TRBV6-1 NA CASSPRDQSQETQYF TGTGCCAGCAGTCCCCGGGACCAGTCGCAAGAGACCCAGTACTTC
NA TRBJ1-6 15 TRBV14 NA CASSQDLLINSPLHF TGTGCCAGCAGCCAAGATCTACTCATTAATTCACCCCTCCACTTT
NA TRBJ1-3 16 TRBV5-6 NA CASSLRQDLSGNTIYF TGTGCCAGCAGCTTGAGACAGGACCTTTCTGGAAACACCATATATTTT
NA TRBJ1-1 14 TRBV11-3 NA CASSLGGSRTEAFF TGTGCCAGCAGCTTAGGTGGGTCACGGACTGAAGCTTTCTTT
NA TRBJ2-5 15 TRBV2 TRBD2 CASITKAGGGETQYF TGTGCCAGCATAACTAAAGCGGGAGGAGGAGAGACCCAGTACTTC
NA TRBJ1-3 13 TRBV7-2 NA CASSLFAGNTIYF TGTGCCAGCAGCTTATTCGCCGGAAACACCATATATTTT
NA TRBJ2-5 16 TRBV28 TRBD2 CASSRMGLDGAETQYF TGTGCCAGCAGCCGTATGGGACTAGATGGGGCCGAGACCCAGTACTTC
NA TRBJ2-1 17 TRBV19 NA CASTPKEASDPYNEQFF TGTGCCAGTACCCCGAAAGAAGCTAGTGACCCCTACAATGAGCAGTTCTTC
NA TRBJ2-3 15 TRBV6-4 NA CASSRQGFPTDTQYF TGTGCCAGCAGTCGTCAGGGGTTCCCCACAGATACGCAGTATTTT
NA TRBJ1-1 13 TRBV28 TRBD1 CASSRTGVTTAFF TGTGCCAGCAGTAGAACAGGGGTCACTACGGCTTTCTTT
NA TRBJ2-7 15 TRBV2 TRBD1 CASTNGQGSSYEQYF TGTGCCAGCACCAACGGACAGGGAAGCTCCTACGAGCAGTACTTC
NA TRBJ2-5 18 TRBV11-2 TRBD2 CASSFQAGASRALETQYF TGTGCCAGCAGCTTTCAGGCGGGAGCGTCGAGGGCATTGGAGACCCAGTACTTC
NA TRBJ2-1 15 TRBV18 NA CASSKQGIYDNEQFF TGTGCCAGCTCAAAACAGGGCATATACGACAATGAGCAGTTCTTC
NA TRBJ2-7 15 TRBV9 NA CASSPSGQAAYEQYF TGTGCCAGCAGCCCATCAGGGCAGGCAGCCTACGAGCAGTACTTC
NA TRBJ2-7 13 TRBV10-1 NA CATSSPGSGEQYF TGCGCCACCTCATCGCCGGGTTCGGGCGAGCAGTACTTC
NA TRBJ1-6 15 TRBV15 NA CATSRPTAGVFPLHF TGTGCCACCAGCAGACCAACGGCTGGGGTTTTCCCCCTCCACTTT
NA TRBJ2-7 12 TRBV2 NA CASRIYGSPQYF TGTGCCAGCAGAATATACGGGAGTCCCCAGTACTTC
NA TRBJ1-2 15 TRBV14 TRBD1 CASSHGTGHNYGYTF TGTGCCAGCAGCCACGGGACAGGGCATAACTATGGCTACACCTTC
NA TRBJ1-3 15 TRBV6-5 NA CASRPLSNLGNTIYF TGTGCCAGCAGACCCCTCTCGAATCTCGGAAACACCATATATTTT
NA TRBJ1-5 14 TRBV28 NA CASSWGGAGQPQHF TGTGCCAGCAGCTGGGGGGGGGCTGGTCAGCCCCAGCATTTT
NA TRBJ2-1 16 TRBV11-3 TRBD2 CASSLAYSGGPGEQFF TGTGCCAGCAGCTTAGCGTACAGCGGGGGGCCGGGGGAGCAGTTCTTC
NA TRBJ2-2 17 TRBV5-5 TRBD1 CASSPPSWTGGTGELFF TGTGCCAGCAGCCCTCCCTCTTGGACAGGGGGCACCGGGGAGCTGTTTTTT
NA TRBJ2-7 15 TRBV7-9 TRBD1 CASSLEGQVTYEQYF TGTGCCAGCAGCTTAGAAGGACAGGTCACCTACGAGCAGTACTTC
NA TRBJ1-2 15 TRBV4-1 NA CASSQDRAAPYGYTF TGCGCCAGCAGCCAAGATAGGGCAGCTCCCTATGGCTACACCTTC
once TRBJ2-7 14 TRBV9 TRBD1 CASSPRDSSYEQYF TGTGCCAGCAGCCCCCGGGACAGCTCCTACGAGCAGTACTTC
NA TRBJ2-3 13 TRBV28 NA CASSLRQPDTQYF TGTGCCAGCAGTTTAAGGCAACCAGATACGCAGTATTTT
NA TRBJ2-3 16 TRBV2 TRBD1 CASSDPARGLSDTQYF TGTGCCAGCAGTGATCCGGCCAGGGGGCTTTCAGATACGCAGTATTTT
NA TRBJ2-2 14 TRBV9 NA CASTGTINTGELFF TGTGCCAGTACCGGGACAATTAACACCGGGGAGCTGTTTTTT
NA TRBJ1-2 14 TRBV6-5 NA CASTPRGTNYGYTF TGTGCCAGCACCCCGCGAGGGACCAACTATGGCTACACCTTC
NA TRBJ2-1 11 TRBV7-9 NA CASSWDSKQFF TGTGCCAGCAGCTGGGACTCTAAGCAGTTCTTC
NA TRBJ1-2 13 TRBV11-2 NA CASSPSANYGYTF TGTGCCAGCAGCCCCTCAGCTAACTATGGCTACACCTTC
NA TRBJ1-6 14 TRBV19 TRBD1 CASSIGQGGSPLHF TGTGCCAGTAGTATAGGACAGGGCGGCTCACCCCTCCACTTT
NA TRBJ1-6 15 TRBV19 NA CASSPRTAANSPLHF TGTGCCAGTAGTCCGCGGACAGCAGCCAATTCACCCCTCCACTTT